This paragraph reports one T cell receptor (beta chain). This entry belongs to a study of blood T cell repertoires in COVID-19. With 5 bases removed from V and 6 bases from J, the gap between germline ends came to 14 bases. The CDR3 runs to 13 residues. TCRdb's table, derived via immunoSEQ multiplex PCR, lists solely in-frame clones and lacks some. The table includes 150,000 to 250,000 clones, approximately 84% detected once. This study enrolled people aged about 18 to 100 from under 25 US geographic areas. Which cohort a participant joined came from the clinical history participants gave. Sequencing was done on a sample of PBMCs or T cells enriched from blood (not recorded which). The chain joins TRBV12-3 or TRBV12-4 to TRBJ2-7; weak D call: TRBD1 (6 bases). The clonotype was recovered from a man aged 40-50 years who had recovered from COVID-19. CDR3 sequence reads: CASSPNRVGEQYF. CDR3 in DNA: TGTGCCAGCAGTCCGAACAGGGTTGGCGAGCAGTACTTC.